These T cell receptor beta chains were read from a single sample in a study of radiation and T cells in renal cell carcinoma. Using immunoSEQ multiplex PCR, the repertoire was profiled, and TCRdb retains in-frame clones only, with some absent. This table holds roughly 45,000 clones, about 82% found once. Sequences were derived from blood, sampled from a patient whose treatment included radiotherapy and nephrectomy. These receptors were obtained from a woman aged 70-85 years with renal cell carcinoma. The CDR3 runs from the conserved cysteine through the conserved F or W.

V gene	J gene	CDR3 protein
TRBV5-4	TRBJ2-1	CASSSSGRAENEQFF
TRBV10-3	TRBJ2-7	CAIRGTGRVGDEQYF
TRBV4-3	TRBJ1-2	CASSQAPGTGGGNYGYTF
TRBV13	TRBJ1-1	CASSSWRQGGTEAFF
TRBV6-5	TRBJ1-1	CASSYSGDRYTEAFF
TRBV14	TRBJ2-7	CASSQDEALPYEQYF
TRBV6-1	TRBJ2-6	CASSGGTGKARSGANVLTF
TRBV29-1	TRBJ1-2	CSGRQGTYGYTF
TRBV27	TRBJ2-1	CASSLGGPNEQFF
TRBV5-1	TRBJ1-1	CASSSGTGGSEAFF
TRBV6-1	TRBJ1-1	CASLATGGVTEAFF
TRBV2	TRBJ1-1	CASQQGMNTEAFF
TRBV18	TRBJ1-4	CASSPRDRSNEKLFF
TRBV19	TRBJ2-5	CASSMSDRGSAFQETQYF
TRBV18	TRBJ1-3	CASSPDSLGSGNTIYF
TRBV27	TRBJ2-3	CASSPRTDTQYF
TRBV29-1	TRBJ1-2	CSALTGSNYGYTF
TRBV7-3	TRBJ2-3	CASASPGGSPDTQYF
TRBV6-1	TRBJ1-2	CASSVGQGYGYTF
TRBV18	TRBJ1-4	CASSSSQGAQITTGEKLFF
TRBV13	TRBJ2-1	CASSLAAGGRGDNEQFF
TRBV10-3	TRBJ2-2	CAISDSRTANTGELFF
TRBV10-2	TRBJ1-1	CASSGIGYGMNTEAFF